These 11 T cell receptor beta chains were all obtained from the same sample, sequenced in a study of beta chain features in type 1 diabetes. The investigators reverse transcribed all of the isolated RNA, so they sequenced expressed TCRB transcripts. Measured with immunoSEQ multiplex PCR; TCRdb has only the in-frame clones, and not every one. The sample carries under 300,000 clones, about 26% recorded once. Sequencing was done on a sample of central memory CD4+ T cells from blood. The receptors originated from a man under 40 in good health.

This clone has a count of ten or more. This chain uses TRBV7-2 with TRBJ2-7; D unclear. V was shortened by 2 bases and J by 2 bases, with 7 bases between the two germline ends. CDR3 length equals 13 residues. The germline V gene has CDR1 SGHTA and CDR2 FQGNSA. CDR3 sequence reads: CASSLLTAYEQYF. DNA of the CDR3: TGTGCCAGCAGCTTATTAACGGCCTACGAGCAGTACTTC. Filled out from reference TRBV7-2 and TRBJ2-7, the complete variable domain reads GAGVSQSPSNKVTEKGKDVELRCDPISGHTALYWYRQSLGQGLEFLIYFQGNSAPDKSGLPSDRFSAERTGGSVSTLTIQRTQQEDSAVYLCASSLLTAYEQYFGPGTRLTVT.

The genes are TRBV29-1 and TRBJ2-3; the match to TRBD2 covers 8 bases. The CDR3 is 15 residues long. V was clipped by 5 bases and J by 2 bases; unmatched bases: 9. Germline V lookup: CDR1 SQVTM, CDR2 ANQGSEA. For the CDR3, the DNA is TGCAGCGTTTGGAAAGCGGGAGAGTACACAGATACGCAGTATTTT. Its protein is CSVWKAGEYTDTQYF.

This clone has only a few counts. The V call is TRBV18, the J call TRBJ2-7, with 8 bases matching TRBD1. The CDR3 extends over 14 amino acids. V was clipped by 5 bases and J by 3 bases; unmatched bases: 6. The V gene's germline CDR1 is KGHSH and CDR2 LQKENI. CDR3 region: CASSSGQGYYEQYF. The CDR3 region has the DNA TGTGCCAGCTCATCCGGACAGGGATACTACGAGCAGTACTTC.

The chain carries TRBV5-4 and TRBJ2-7; 9 bases map to TRBD2. Looked up from germline, CDR1 is SGHNT and CDR2 is YYREEE (reference sequence). The trim removed 4 bases at V and 3 bases at J, leaving 8 bases unmatched. The CDR3 contains 15 residues. CDR3 region: CASSPNSGGIYEQYF. As DNA, the CDR3 is TGTGCCAGCAGCCCCAACAGCGGGGGGATCTACGAGCAGTACTTC.

The V call is TRBV30, the J call TRBJ2-1; 12 bases fit TRBD2. The J segment lost 15 bases and the V segment lost 0 bases, leaving 6 bases of the junction unmatched. The CDR3 runs 13 residues. Germline V gene lookup returns CDR1 GTSNPN and CDR2 SVGIG (reference sequence). The CDR3 loop reads CAWSVSSGGAVFF. The CDR3 DNA follows: TGTGCCTGGAGTGTGTCTAGCGGGGGGGCCGTGTTCTTC.

The DNA for the CDR3 is TGTGCCAGCTCACCAAGGGACGGATACACTGAAGCTTTCTTT. Amino acids: CASSPRDGYTEAFF. The V and J genes are TRBV18 and TRBJ1-1, with a weak D call TRBD1 (5 bases). The germline V and J ends were trimmed by 2 bases and 3 bases, with 10 bases remaining between them. Germline CDR1 and CDR2: KGHSH and LQKENI. The CDR3 is 14 residues long.

The gene calls are TRBV9 and TRBJ2-3, with D hard to call. This CDR3 contains 15 residues. V shed 4 bases and J shed 3 bases, with 15 bases lying between them. Germline-derived CDR1 and CDR2 are SGDLS and YYNGEE. The CDR3, as DNA: TGTGCCAGCAGCATTAATACTTACTCAACAGATACGCAGTATTTT. Amino acids: CASSINTYSTDTQYF. The complete variable domain, with remaining parts taken from reference TRBV9 and TRBJ2-3, reads DSGVTQTPKHLITATGQRVTLRCSPRSGDLSVYWYQQSLDQGLQFLIQYYNGEERAKGNILERFSAQQFPDLHSELNLSSLELGDSALYFCASSINTYSTDTQYFGPGTRLTVL.

The table lists this clone with a few counts. This rearrangement joins TRBV9 to TRBJ2-3; no clear D gene. CDR3 length: 12 amino acids. V was trimmed by 2 bases and J by 4 bases, leaving 5 bases between them. Germline CDR1 SGDLS, CDR2 YYNGEE. CDR3 nucleotides: TGTGCCAGCAGCGTTAGAGCAGATACGCAGTATTTT. It yields the protein CASSVRADTQYF.

The V gene is TRBV5-1, the J gene TRBJ1-6; TRBD1 aligns across 7 bases. The V gene's germline CDR1 is SGHRS and CDR2 YFSETQ. Trimming removed 3 bases from V and 5 bases from J; junction bases left unmatched: 5. The CDR3 length is 15 residues. CDR3 loop: CASSSGTADNSPLHF. Here the CDR3 DNA reads TGCGCCAGCAGCTCTGGGACAGCAGATAATTCACCCCTCCACTTT.

The chain combines TRBV18 with TRBJ2-5; D is possibly TRBD1 or TRBD2 (6 bases each). The CDR3 extends over 13 amino acids. Deletions cut 4 bases from V and 11 bases from J, with 17 bases between. CDR1 KGHSH and CDR2 LQKENI come from the germline V gene. CDR3 coding DNA: TGTGCCAGCTCACAACACCCAGGGGAGGAGCAGTACTTC. It codes for CASSQHPGEEQYF.

This clone has only a few counts. The gene calls are TRBV7-6 and TRBJ1-6; 7 positions agree with TRBD1. The V segment lost 4 bases and the J segment 8 bases; nucleotides outside the gene matches: 8. Per the germline V gene, CDR1 is SGHVS and CDR2 is FNYEAQ. The CDR3 has 15 amino acids. The CDR3 here is CASSSRQGQHSPLHF. CDR3 sequence (DNA): TGTGCCAGCAGCTCGCGACAGGGACAGCATTCACCCCTCCACTTT. The variable domain in full, with the rest retrieved from reference TRBV7-6 and TRBJ1-6, is GAGVSQSPRYKVTKRGQDVALRCDPISGHVSLYWYRQALGQGPEFLTYFNYEAQQDKSGLPNDRFSAERPEGSISTLTIQRTEQRDSAMYRCASSSRQGQHSPLHFGNGTRLTVT.